Following are 17 T cell receptor beta chains from one sample sequenced in a study of T cell responses to AZD1222 COVID-19 vaccine. Profiling relied on immunoSEQ multiplex PCR, and the TCRdb table lists in-frame clones only, not all of them. The sample has approximately 130,000 clones; about 90% are singletons. The source was peripheral blood, collected on day 0 of AZD1222 vaccination. All receptors derive from an adult in good health.

The rearrangement joins TRBV28 to TRBJ1-2; no clear D. The CDR3 runs 12 residues. CDR1 is MDHEN and CDR2 is SYDVKM in the germline V gene. V gave up 8 bases and J gave up 6 bases, with 13 bases separating them. Written as DNA, the CDR3 is TGTGCCAGCCAGGAGCAGAGGGATGGCTACACCTTC. Its translation: CASQEQRDGYTF.

The chain employs TRBV14 and TRBJ2-2; 11 bases are shared with TRBD2. V gave up 1 base and J gave up 7 bases; unmatched junction bases: 2. The germline CDR1 and CDR2 sequences are SGHDN and FVKESK. CDR3 length: 15 residues. The CDR3 region has the DNA TGTGCCAGCAGCCAAGGACTAGCGGGACACGGGGAGCTGTTTTTT. Its translation: CASSQGLAGHGELFF.

The CDR3 DNA reads TGTGCCACCAGTGATCCTCGACTATCCTACAATGAGCAGTTCTTC. Its translation: CATSDPRLSYNEQFF. The chain carries TRBV24-1 and TRBJ2-1; tentative D call: TRBD2 (5 bases). Trimming took off 3 bases at V and 1 base at J, with 9 bases between the two ends. This CDR3 has 15 residues. Germline CDR1 and CDR2: KGHDR and SFDVKD.

The gene calls are TRBV10-2 and TRBJ2-7; no clear D. This CDR3 region has 11 residues. Per the germline V gene, CDR1 is WSHSY and CDR2 is SAAADI. V was cut by 7 bases and J by 3 bases, with 7 bases left in between. The CDR3 DNA reads as TGCGCCAGCAAGACTGGCTACGAGCAGTACTTC. Protein sequence: CASKTGYEQYF.

In DNA, the CDR3 is TGTGCCAGCAGCTTAGAACCAGGGATCCATGGCTACACCTTC. This codes for CASSLEPGIHGYTF. The chain has TRBV11-2 and TRBJ1-2; perhaps TRBD1 as D (5 bases). This CDR3 has 14 amino acids. Germline CDR1 reads SGHAT; CDR2 reads FQNNGV. Trimming left V 0 bases short and J 6 bases short, with 11 bases between.

The V and J genes are TRBV13 and TRBJ2-7; tentative D call: TRBD1 (6 bases). The germline CDR1 and CDR2 sequences are PRHDT and FYEKMQ (reference sequence). The V gene lost 1 base and the J gene lost 4 bases, with 14 bases spanning the gap. The CDR3 runs to 15 residues. The CDR3 sequence: CASSLEGESSYEQYF. The CDR3 region has the DNA TGTGCCAGCAGCTTAGAGGGGGAATCCTCATACGAGCAGTACTTC. The full variable domain, in which reference TRBV13 and TRBJ2-7 provide the parts outside the CDR3, is AAGVIQSPRHLIKEKRETATLKCYPIPRHDTVYWYQQGPGQDPQFLISFYEKMQSDKGSIPDRFSAQQFSDYHSELNMSSLELGDSALYFCASSLEGESSYEQYFGPGTRLTVT.

The chain recombines TRBV2 with TRBJ2-7, with 11 bases identical to TRBD1. After removal of 5 bases from V and 6 bases from J, the junction contained 6 bases not matched to a gene. Germline V gene data show CDR1 as SNHLY and CDR2 as FYNNEI. This CDR3 comprises 14 residues. The CDR3 DNA is TGTGCCAGCAGTACCGGGACAGGGGGGGGCGAGCAGTACTTC. This translates into CASSTGTGGGEQYF.

This sequence joins TRBV18 and TRBJ1-4; D is perhaps TRBD1 (5 bases). Per germline, CDR1 KGHSH and CDR2 LQKENI. Trimming removed 4 bases from V and 8 bases from J, with 17 bases in between. The CDR3 sequence is 15 residues long. CDR3 protein: CASSLYAGIDEKLFF. Here the CDR3 DNA reads TGTGCCAGCTCACTCTATGCAGGGATAGACGAAAAACTGTTTTTT. Full variable domain (rest looked up from reference TRBV18 and TRBJ1-4): NAGVMQNPRHLVRRRGQEARLRCSPMKGHSHVYWYRQLPEEGLKFMVYLQKENIIDESGMPKERFSAEFPKEGPSILRIQQVVRGDSAAYFCASSLYAGIDEKLFFGSGTQLSVL.

The chain joins TRBV18 to TRBJ1-2; 7 positions match TRBD1. The CDR3 has 16 amino acids. The ends lost 2 bases at V and 0 bases at J; junction bases unmatched: 6. Germline V gene lookup returns CDR1 KGHSH and CDR2 LQKENI. The CDR3 region is CASSPTRDSPNYGYTF. CDR3 coding DNA: TGTGCCAGCTCACCAACCCGGGACAGCCCTAACTATGGCTACACCTTC. Full variable domain (missing parts from reference TRBV18 and TRBJ1-2): NAGVMQNPRHLVRRRGQEARLRCSPMKGHSHVYWYRQLPEEGLKFMVYLQKENIIDESGMPKERFSAEFPKEGPSILRIQQVVRGDSAAYFCASSPTRDSPNYGYTFGSGTRLTVV.

V and J are TRBV5-5 and TRBJ2-7, with D maybe TRBD1 (6 bases). The CDR3 is 14 amino acids. The V end was cut by 2 bases, the J end by 5 bases, with 14 bases between. Germline assignment: CDR1 SGHKS and CDR2 YYEKEE (reference sequence). Written as DNA, the CDR3 is TGTGCCAGCAGCTTATGGGACAAGAACGACGAGCAGTACTTC. Its protein product is CASSLWDKNDEQYF.

J is TRBJ2-7 and V is TRBV28; 7 bases map to TRBD1. Germline V gene lookup returns CDR1 MDHEN and CDR2 SYDVKM. Unmatched junction bases numbered 4, after V lost 0 bases and J lost 2 bases. The CDR3 is 15 residues long. CDR3 in amino acids: CASSLWPGGAYEQYF. The CDR3 bases are TGTGCCAGCAGTTTATGGCCAGGGGGAGCCTACGAGCAGTACTTC.

Concerning this clone itself: This specimen includes other DNA sequences encoding the same CDR3. This sequence joins TRBV5-1 and TRBJ2-3; D call uncertain. Germline V gene lookup returns CDR1 SGHRS and CDR2 YFSETQ. The CDR3 length is 13 residues. V was clipped by 2 bases and J by 1 base, with 5 bases between them. The DNA of the CDR3 is TGCGCCAGCAGCTTAGAGGGCACAGATACGCAGTATTTT. Translation gives CASSLEGTDTQYF.

This chain joins TRBV28 and TRBJ2-1; 10 bases map to TRBD2. Germline CDR1 MDHEN, CDR2 SYDVKM. Trimming at V came to 3 bases and at J to 5 bases, leaving 4 bases not matched to a gene. The CDR3 sequence is 15 residues long. In DNA, the CDR3 is TGTGCCAGCAGTTTGTTACTAGCGGGGAACAATGAGCAGTTCTTC. Its protein is CASSLLLAGNNEQFF.

V is TRBV5-6 and J is TRBJ1-2; D is uncertain. Per germline, CDR1 SGHDT and CDR2 YYEEEE. Trimming left V 2 bases short and J 6 bases short, with 5 bases between. This CDR3 is 11 amino acids long. The CDR3 sequence is CASSFEDGYTF. CDR3 in DNA: TGTGCCAGCAGCTTCGAAGATGGCTACACCTTC.

The chain carries TRBV6-1 and TRBJ1-2; 9 nucleotides align to TRBD1. The germline CDR1 and CDR2 sequences are MNHNS and SASEGT. V lost 0 bases, J lost 4 bases, and 3 bases stayed unmatched. This CDR3 spans 15 amino acids. The CDR3 coding sequence is TGTGCCAGCAGTGAAGCCGGGACAGGGACCTATGGCTACACCTTC. Its translation: CASSEAGTGTYGYTF.

This chain joins TRBV2 and TRBJ1-2; the D is unclear. The CDR3 runs 13 residues. CDR1 SNHLY and CDR2 FYNNEI come from the germline V gene. V lost 6 bases, J lost 6 bases, and 14 bases lay in between. The CDR3 DNA reads TGTGCCAGCAGCGCGATTGGAGACGATGGCTACACCTTC. It encodes CASSAIGDDGYTF.

The rearrangement joins TRBV27 to TRBJ1-3, with 7 bases lining up with TRBD1. The CDR3 has 17 amino acids. V was pared by 2 bases and J by 0 bases, with 7 bases of the junction left unmatched. From germline, CDR1 is MNHEY and CDR2 SMNVEV (reference sequence). In nucleotides, the CDR3 is TGTGCCAGCAGTTTACGGAAAGGGACAGCCTCTGGAAACACCATATATTTT. It translates to CASSLRKGTASGNTIYF.